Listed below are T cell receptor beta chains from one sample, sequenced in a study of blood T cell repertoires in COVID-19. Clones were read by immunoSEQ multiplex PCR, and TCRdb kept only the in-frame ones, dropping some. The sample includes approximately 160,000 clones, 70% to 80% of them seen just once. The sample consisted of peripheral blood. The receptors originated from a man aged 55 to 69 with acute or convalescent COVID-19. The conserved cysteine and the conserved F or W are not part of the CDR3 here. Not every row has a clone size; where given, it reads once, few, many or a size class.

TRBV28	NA	ASSLSVNSYEQY
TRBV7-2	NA	ASSLGTEQGTQY
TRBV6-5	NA	ASRSSYEQY
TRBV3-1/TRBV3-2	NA	ASSGGASGGRRNTGELF
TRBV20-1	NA	STPRGDEQY
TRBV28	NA	AIQDRAGQPQH
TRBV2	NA	ASLRTYGYT
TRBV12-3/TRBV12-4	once	ASSSRSEQY
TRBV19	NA	ASSIMSGGVGSPQETQY
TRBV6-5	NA	ASRTGIRNTEAF
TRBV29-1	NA	SVGQGTNEKLF
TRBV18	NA	ASSPRQGRDEKLF
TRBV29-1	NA	SVEGRADTGELF
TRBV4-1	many	ASSQDGFTGELF
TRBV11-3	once	ASSFGQNTEAF
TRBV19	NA	ASKDTGGSNEKLF
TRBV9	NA	ASSVASSGETGELF
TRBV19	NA	ASSIDAGTGIIGELF
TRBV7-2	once	ASSLRAEAF
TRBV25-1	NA	ASSESGYPNTEAF
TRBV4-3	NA	ASSQDRVTTNEKLF
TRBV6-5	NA	ASSGQLSTDTQY
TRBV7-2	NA	ASSLGFWGQGVSDEQF
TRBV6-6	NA	ASRLDRSRYT
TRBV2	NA	ASRRQLIAGGSTDTQY
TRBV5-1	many	ASSLGQGNTETQY
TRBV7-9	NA	ASSLERILGNTIY
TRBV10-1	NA	ARNRAGANVLT
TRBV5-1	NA	ASSAGTGLYEQY
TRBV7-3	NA	ASSLTGHTDTQY
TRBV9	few	ASRRQGADGELF
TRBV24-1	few	ATSASYEQY
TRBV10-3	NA	AIRGQGETYEQY
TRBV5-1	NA	ASSLKRGGYGYT
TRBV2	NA	ASSVTGGYEQY
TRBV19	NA	ASRSPLLRGANTEAF
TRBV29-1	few	SVDRDNIYGYT
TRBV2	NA	ASSGRGGRGVEQF
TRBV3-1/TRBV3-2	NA	ASSRGTGGRSPLH
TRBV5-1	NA	ASSFSGDYGYT
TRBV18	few	ASSPVGQGLNSPLH
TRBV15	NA	ATSRAGTGSGELF
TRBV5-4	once	ASSLRQGTAYGYT
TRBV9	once	ASSVGEGSAGANVLT
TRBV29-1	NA	SVDQGGMNTEAF
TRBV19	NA	ASSRTGDNQPQH
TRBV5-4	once	ASSQDGGLHEQY
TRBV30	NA	AWSGSGGNYGYT
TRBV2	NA	ASRNARGVGYT
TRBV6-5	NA	ASSYTGTATNEKLF
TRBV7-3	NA	ASSLIDSDTQY
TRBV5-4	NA	ASSFPIGSGYT
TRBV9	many	ASSVKSQGASEQF
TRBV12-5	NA	ASGLVIRGTRRLPNTGELF
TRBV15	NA	ATSSGMNTEAF
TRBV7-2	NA	ASSSGLGLAGGETQY
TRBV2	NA	ASREGTATNYGYT
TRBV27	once	ASSLRTMNTEAF
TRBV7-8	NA	ASSPRLGQGIETQY